This entry features one T cell receptor (beta chain) sequence. No antigen is known for it. The CDR3 is 11 amino acids. Germline CDR1 reads SQVTM; CDR2 reads ANQGSEA. V was clipped by 7 bases and J by 4 bases, with 10 bases between them. Researchers prepared the TCRbeta library using unique molecular identifiers, the study reports. From the PCR reads, TCRdb called clonotypes with MiXCR, one entry per CDR3 protein. The table lists around 580,000 distinct CDR3 sequences, 20% to 25% of them singletons, with about 14% in the top ten. This record comes from a study of T-cell reconstitution after alpha-beta-depleted transplantation in children. General study findings and limits: Expanded clones from the graft, numbering several hundred, reportedly supplied alpha-beta T cells about two months after transplant.

The receptor comes from a boy under three years old who had a stem cell transplant for acute myeloid leukemia, so the T cells may come from the graft donor. This sequence joins TRBV29-1 and TRBJ1-2; weak D call: TRBD1 (6 bases). Source: PBMCs, mostly from graft donor cells, taken 360 days after TCRalphabeta/CD19-depleted stem cell transplant. The CDR3 sequence: CSDRTAYGYTF. The DNA for the CDR3 is TGCAGCGACAGGACAGCCTATGGCTACACCTTC.